This TCR beta chain was retrieved from a study of CD8+ T cells in alopecia areata. Study-level information: The SALT score measured affected scalp surface percentage in treated patients.

The authors extracted RNA and reverse transcribed it into cDNA as the sequencing template. Some clones are missing from TCRdb's copy, which holds only in-frame ones; the method was immunoSEQ multiplex PCR. This table holds fewer than 250,000 clones, about three fifths found once. Whole-study results and caveats: Both scalp clonality and the expanded CD8+ clones among the top 100 showed a significant decrease with tofacitinib. Scalp and blood retained many expanded lesional clones during tofacitinib.

The CDR3 extends over 13 amino acids. In germline, CDR1 is SQVTM, CDR2 ANQGSEA. V shed 8 bases and J 8 bases; nucleotides not matched to a gene: 10. Treatment meaning: oral pan-JAK inhibitor, 5-10 mg twice daily. A word on this clone: The antigen is not known.

The receptor was isolated from a human donor with alopecia areata. The V and J genes are TRBV29-1 and TRBJ2-1; 9 bases line up with TRBD1. The sequences come from CD4+ T cells sorted from blood, collected at week 4, from a patient treated with tofacitinib. The chain's CDR3 is CSSEGTGYHEQFF. The CDR3 region has the DNA TGCAGCTCGGAGGGGACAGGGTATCATGAGCAGTTCTTC.